This T cell receptor (beta chain) was recovered during a study of glioma-infiltrating T cells. The wider study: About one million peripheral T cells were targeted at about 4- to 11-fold coverage.

Using RNA template, CDR3s of TCR alpha and beta were amplified with iRepertoire arm-PCR. TCRdb re-called the multiplex PCR reads with MiXCR, one entry per CDR3 protein. The sample has more than 350,000 distinct CDR3 sequences, more than 35% seen once. Germline V gene data show CDR1 as MDHEN and CDR2 as SYDVKM. This CDR3 spans 15 amino acids. V lost 1 base and J lost 7; bases outside the gene matches: 6. This clonotype originated in a human donor with low-grade glioma or glioblastoma, undergoing nonglioma brain surgery, or in good health (not recorded which). The V gene is TRBV28, the J gene TRBJ2-7, with 11 bases that match TRBD2. The sample was glioma tissue, nonneoplastic brain tissue, or PBMCs (not recorded which). CDR3 protein: CASSLYTSGRREQYF. The DNA for the CDR3 is TGTGCCAGCAGTTTATATACTAGCGGGAGAAGAGAGCAGTACTTC.